This TCR beta chain came from a study of beta chain features in type 1 diabetes. Study-wide results and caveats: A moderate, significant TCRB CDR3 shortening appeared in type 1 diabetes across four CD4+ subsets.

TCRB transcripts that were expressed got sequenced, as all of the isolated RNA had been reverse transcribed. Measured with immunoSEQ multiplex PCR; TCRdb has only the in-frame clones, and not every one. The sample holds 600,000 to 750,000 clones; around 12% are singletons and the top ten take around 0.12%. Points on this clone: Antigen unknown.

Using CD45RO/CCR7/CD25/CD127/CD95/CD27, CD4+ naive, central memory, regulatory and stem cell-like memory cells were sorted. The specimen sequenced was naive CD4+ T cells from blood. The sequence came from a man aged 25-45 years with type 1 diabetes.

CDR3 DNA: TGTGCCAGCACCCAACAACCGGGTTACTCACCCCTCCACTTT. It specifies CASTQQPGYSPLHF. The chain recombines TRBV7-6 with TRBJ1-6, with D unclear. The CDR3 is 14 amino acids. The ends were cut back, 7 bases at V and 10 bases at J, with 17 bases in the middle. Germline V gives CDR1 SGHVS, CDR2 FNYEAQ.